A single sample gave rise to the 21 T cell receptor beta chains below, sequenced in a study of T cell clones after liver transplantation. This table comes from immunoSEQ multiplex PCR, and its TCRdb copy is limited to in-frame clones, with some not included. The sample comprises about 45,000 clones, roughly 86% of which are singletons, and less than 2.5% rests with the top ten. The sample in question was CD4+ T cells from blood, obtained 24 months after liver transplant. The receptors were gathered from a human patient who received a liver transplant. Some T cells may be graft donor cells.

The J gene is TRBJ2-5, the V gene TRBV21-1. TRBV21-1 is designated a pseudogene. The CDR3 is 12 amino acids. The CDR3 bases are TGTGCCAGCAGCAAAGCGGGTAAGACCCAGTACTTC. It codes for CASSKAGKTQYF.

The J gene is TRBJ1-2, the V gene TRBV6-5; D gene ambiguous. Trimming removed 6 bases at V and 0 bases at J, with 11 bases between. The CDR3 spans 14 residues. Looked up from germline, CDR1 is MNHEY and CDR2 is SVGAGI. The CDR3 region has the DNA TGTGCCAGCAGATTCCGGGGTTCTAACTATGGCTACACCTTC. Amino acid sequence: CASRFRGSNYGYTF.

The CDR3 coding sequence is TGTGCCAGCAGCTTCGGGACGGAAAACCGCTATGGCTACACCTTC. Amino acid sequence: CASSFGTENRYGYTF. The chain uses TRBV5-4 and TRBJ1-2, with a tentative D call TRBD1 (5 bases). Germline V lookup: CDR1 SGHNT, CDR2 YYREEE (reference sequence). V lost 2 bases, J lost 4 bases, and 15 bases lay in between. This CDR3 has 15 residues.

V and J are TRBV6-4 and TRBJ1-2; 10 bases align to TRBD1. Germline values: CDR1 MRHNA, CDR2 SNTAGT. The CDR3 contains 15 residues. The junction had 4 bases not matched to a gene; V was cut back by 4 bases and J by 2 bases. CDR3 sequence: CASSVGTGENYGYTF. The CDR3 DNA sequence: TGTGCCAGCAGTGTGGGGACAGGGGAAAACTATGGCTACACCTTC.

The CDR3 bases are TGCGCCAGCAGTGAGTCGAGTCCGGGACAGGGAACCCAGTACTTC. This translates into CASSESSPGQGTQYF. The chain combines TRBV10-1 with TRBJ2-5; the match to TRBD1 covers 9 bases. CDR3 length: 15 amino acids. Germline V gene data show CDR1 as WNHNN and CDR2 as SYGVQD (reference sequence). Trimming cost V 0 bases and J 8 bases; bases outside gene matches: 7.

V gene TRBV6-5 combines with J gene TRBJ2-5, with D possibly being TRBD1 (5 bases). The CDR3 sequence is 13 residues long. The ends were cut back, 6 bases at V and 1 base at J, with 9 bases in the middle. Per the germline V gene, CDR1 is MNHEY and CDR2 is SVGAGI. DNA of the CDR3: TGTGCCAGCAGATTGACAGTCCAAGAGACCCAGTACTTC. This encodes CASRLTVQETQYF.

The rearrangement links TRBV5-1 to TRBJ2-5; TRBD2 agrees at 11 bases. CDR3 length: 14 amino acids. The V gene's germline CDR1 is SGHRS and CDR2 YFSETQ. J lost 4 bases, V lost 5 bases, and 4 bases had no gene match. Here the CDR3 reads CASRLAGVAETQYF. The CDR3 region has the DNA TGCGCCAGCAGACTAGCGGGAGTGGCAGAGACCCAGTACTTC.

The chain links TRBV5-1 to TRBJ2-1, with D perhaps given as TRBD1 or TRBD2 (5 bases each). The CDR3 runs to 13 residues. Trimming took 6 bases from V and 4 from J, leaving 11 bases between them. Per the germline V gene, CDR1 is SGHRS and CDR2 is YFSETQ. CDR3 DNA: TGCGCCAGCACCGGGGACCCATACAATGAGCAGTTCTTC. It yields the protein CASTGDPYNEQFF.

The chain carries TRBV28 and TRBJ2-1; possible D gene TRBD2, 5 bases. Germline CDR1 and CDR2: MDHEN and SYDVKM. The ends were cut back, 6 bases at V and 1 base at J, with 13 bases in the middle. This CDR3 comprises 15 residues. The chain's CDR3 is CASSLTAVSYNEQFF. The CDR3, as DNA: TGTGCCAGCAGCCTAACAGCGGTTTCCTACAATGAGCAGTTCTTC. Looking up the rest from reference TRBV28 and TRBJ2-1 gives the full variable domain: DVKVTQSSRYLVKRTGEKVFLECVQDMDHENMFWYRQDPGLGLRLIYFSYDVKMKEKGDIPEGYSVSREKKERFSLILESASTNQTSMYLCASSLTAVSYNEQFFGPGTRLTVL.

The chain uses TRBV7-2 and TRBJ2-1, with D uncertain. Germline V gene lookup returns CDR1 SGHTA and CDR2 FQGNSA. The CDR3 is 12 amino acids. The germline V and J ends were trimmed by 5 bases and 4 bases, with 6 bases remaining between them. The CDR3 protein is CASSQNYNEQFF. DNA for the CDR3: TGTGCCAGCAGCCAAAATTACAATGAGCAGTTCTTC. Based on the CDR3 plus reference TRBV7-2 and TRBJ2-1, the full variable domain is GAGVSQSPSNKVTEKGKDVELRCDPISGHTALYWYRQSLGQGLEFLIYFQGNSAPDKSGLPSDRFSAERTGGSVSTLTIQRTQQEDSAVYLCASSQNYNEQFFGPGTRLTVL.

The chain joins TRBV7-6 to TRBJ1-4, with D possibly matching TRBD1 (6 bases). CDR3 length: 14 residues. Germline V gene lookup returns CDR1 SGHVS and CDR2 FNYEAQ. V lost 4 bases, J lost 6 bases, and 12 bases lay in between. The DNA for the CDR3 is TGTGCCAGCAGCTCGACAGGAACCTATGAAAAACTGTTTTTT. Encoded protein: CASSSTGTYEKLFF. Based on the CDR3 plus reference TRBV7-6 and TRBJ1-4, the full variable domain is GAGVSQSPRYKVTKRGQDVALRCDPISGHVSLYWYRQALGQGPEFLTYFNYEAQQDKSGLPNDRFSAERPEGSISTLTIQRTEQRDSAMYRCASSSTGTYEKLFFGSGTQLSVL.

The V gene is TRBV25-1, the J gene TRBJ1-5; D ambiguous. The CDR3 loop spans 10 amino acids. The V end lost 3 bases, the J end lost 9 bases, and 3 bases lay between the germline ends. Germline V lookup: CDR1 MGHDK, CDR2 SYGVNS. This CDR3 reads CASSDRPQHF. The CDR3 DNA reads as TGTGCCAGCAGTGACAGGCCCCAGCATTTT.

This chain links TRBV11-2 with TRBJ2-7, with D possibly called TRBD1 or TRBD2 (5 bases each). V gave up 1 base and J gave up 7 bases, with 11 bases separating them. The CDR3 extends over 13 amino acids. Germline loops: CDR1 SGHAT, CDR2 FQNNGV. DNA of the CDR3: TGTGCCAGCAGCTTAGTCGGCAGGGAGGAGCAGTACTTC. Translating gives CASSLVGREEQYF.

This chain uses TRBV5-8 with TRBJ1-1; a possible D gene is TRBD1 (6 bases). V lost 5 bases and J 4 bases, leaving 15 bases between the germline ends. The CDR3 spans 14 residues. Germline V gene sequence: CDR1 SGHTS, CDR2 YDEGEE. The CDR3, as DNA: TGTGCCAGCAGTTATCAGGGGAGGGGCACTGAAGCTTTCTTT. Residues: CASSYQGRGTEAFF.

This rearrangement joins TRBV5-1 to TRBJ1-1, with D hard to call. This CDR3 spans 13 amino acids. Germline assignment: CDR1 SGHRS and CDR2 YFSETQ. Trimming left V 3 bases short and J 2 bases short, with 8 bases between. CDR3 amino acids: CASSSRPNTEAFF. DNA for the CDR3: TGCGCCAGCAGCTCCCGACCAAACACTGAAGCTTTCTTT.

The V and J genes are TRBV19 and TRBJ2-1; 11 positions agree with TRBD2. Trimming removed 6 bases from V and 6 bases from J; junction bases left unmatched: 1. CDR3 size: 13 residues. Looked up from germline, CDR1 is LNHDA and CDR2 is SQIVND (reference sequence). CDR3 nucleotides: TGTGCCAGTAGACTAGCGGGAGCCAATGAGCAGTTCTTC. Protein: CASRLAGANEQFF.

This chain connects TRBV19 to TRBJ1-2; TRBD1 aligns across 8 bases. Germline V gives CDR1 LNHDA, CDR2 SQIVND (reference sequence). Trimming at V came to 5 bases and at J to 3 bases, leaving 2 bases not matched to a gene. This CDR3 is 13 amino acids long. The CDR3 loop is CASSQTGDYGYTF. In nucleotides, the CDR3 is TGTGCCAGTAGTCAGACAGGGGACTATGGCTACACCTTC.

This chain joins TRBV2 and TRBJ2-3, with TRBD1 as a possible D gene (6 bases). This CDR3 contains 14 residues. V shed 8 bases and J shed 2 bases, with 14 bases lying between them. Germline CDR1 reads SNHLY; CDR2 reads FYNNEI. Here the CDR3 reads CASRQGSHTDTQYF. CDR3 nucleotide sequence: TGTGCCAGCCGGCAGGGGTCACACACAGATACGCAGTATTTT.

Here the CDR3 DNA reads TGTGCCAGCAGCTCTGGGACAGGGCGAAAAGGAAAAGCTTTCTTT. It codes for CASSSGTGRKGKAFF. The chain joins TRBV6-5 to TRBJ1-1; 9 bases match TRBD1. Germline CDR1 is MNHEY and CDR2 is SVGAGI. The junction had 14 bases not matched to a gene; V was cut back by 6 bases and J by 9 bases. The CDR3 covers 15 residues.

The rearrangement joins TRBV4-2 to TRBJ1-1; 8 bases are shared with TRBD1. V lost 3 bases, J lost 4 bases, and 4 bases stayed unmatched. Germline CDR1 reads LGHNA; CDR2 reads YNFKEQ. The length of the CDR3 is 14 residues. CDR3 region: CASSQATGGTEAFF. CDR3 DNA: TGTGCCAGCAGCCAGGCAACAGGGGGCACTGAAGCTTTCTTT.

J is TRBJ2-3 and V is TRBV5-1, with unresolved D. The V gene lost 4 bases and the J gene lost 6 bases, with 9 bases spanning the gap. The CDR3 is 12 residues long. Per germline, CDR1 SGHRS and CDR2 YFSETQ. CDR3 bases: TGCGCCAGCAGCCCCCACGGGGATACGCAGTATTTT. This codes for CASSPHGDTQYF.